This is a list of T cell receptor beta chains from one sample in a study of T cell repertoires in ileal Crohn's disease. Only in-frame clones appear in the TCRdb table, and some are missing; sequencing was by immunoSEQ multiplex PCR. The sample includes tens of thousands of clones, about 81% of them seen just once. The sequenced material came from ileal tissue. Receptors were obtained from an adult with Crohn's disease. The CDR3 runs from the conserved cysteine through the conserved F or W. The D gene is left open where the match is weak. Clone sizes are given selectively: once, few, many, or a class where the clone is expanded.

v_call	j_call	d_call	clone_size	cdr3_aa	cdr3_nt
TRBV5-6	TRBJ1-5	.	.	CASSLGEGVFNQPQHF	TGTGCCAGCAGCCTTGGCGAAGGGGTCTTCAATCAGCCCCAGCATTTT
TRBV5-4	TRBJ2-3	.	.	CASSLNGGKDTQYF	TGTGCCAGCAGCTTGAACGGCGGGAAAGATACGCAGTATTTT
TRBV19	TRBJ1-2	.	few	CASSIVGVGYGYTF	TGTGCCAGTAGTATTGTGGGCGTGGGCTATGGCTACACCTTC
TRBV18	TRBJ1-1	.	.	CASSPTVVNTEAFF	TGTGCCAGCTCACCCACAGTGGTGAACACTGAAGCTTTCTTT
TRBV4-1	TRBJ2-1	TRBD2	.	CASSQAPSGGLSYNEQFF	TGCGCCAGCAGCCAAGCGCCTAGCGGGGGGCTCTCCTACAATGAGCAGTTCTTC
TRBV7-8	TRBJ1-1	.	.	CASSFMEGDTEAFF	TGTGCCAGCAGCTTTATGGAGGGAGACACTGAAGCTTTCTTT
TRBV30	TRBJ2-7	.	.	CAWSWGVAYEQYF	TGTGCCTGGAGCTGGGGGGTAGCCTACGAGCAGTACTTC
TRBV9	TRBJ2-7	TRBD2	.	CASSLYGGTSYEQYF	TGTGCCAGCAGCCTTTACGGGGGGACCTCCTACGAGCAGTACTTC
TRBV10-1	TRBJ1-1	TRBD1	.	CASSGQGTEAFF	TGCGCCAGCAGTGGACAGGGGACTGAAGCTTTCTTT
TRBV29-1	TRBJ1-1	.	.	CSGRLNTEAFF	TGCAGCGGGAGGTTGAACACTGAAGCTTTCTTT
TRBV19	TRBJ2-7	TRBD2	.	CASSITSGGFYEQYF	TGTGCCAGTAGTATTACTAGCGGGGGGTTCTACGAGCAGTACTTC
TRBV13	TRBJ1-6	TRBD1	.	CASRTARDRVNSPLHF	TGTGCCAGCAGGACAGCCCGGGACAGGGTCAATTCACCCCTCCACTTT
TRBV9	TRBJ2-5	.	.	CASSVAVEGIQETQYF	TGTGCCAGCAGCGTAGCTGTGGAGGGTATCCAAGAGACCCAGTACTTC
TRBV7-2	TRBJ2-7	TRBD1	.	CASSTQQGAYLTPSYEQYF	TGTGCCAGCAGCACACAACAGGGGGCTTACCTAACCCCCTCCTACGAGCAGTACTTC
TRBV4-1	TRBJ2-3	TRBD2	.	CASSQVTGLAGKSTDTQYF	TGCGCCAGCAGCCAGGTCACGGGACTAGCGGGGAAGAGCACAGATACGCAGTATTTT
TRBV5-4	TRBJ2-7	TRBD1	.	CASSSQGAQFYEQYF	TGTGCCAGCAGCTCACAGGGGGCGCAGTTTTACGAGCAGTACTTC
TRBV6-5	TRBJ1-2	.	.	CASSYDSNYGYTF	TGTGCCAGCAGTTACGACAGTAACTATGGCTACACCTTC
TRBV18	TRBJ2-7	TRBD2	.	CASSLGTSGGSYEQYF	TGTGCCAGCTCACTGGGGACTAGCGGGGGGTCCTACGAGCAGTACTTC
TRBV11-3	TRBJ1-2	TRBD1	.	CASSPRRCKRRTGRDGYTF	TGTGCCAGCAGCCCGCGTCGGTGTAAACGACGGACAGGGAGGGATGGCTACACCTTC
TRBV9	TRBJ1-2	TRBD1	.	CASSRNGQGDYGYTF	TGTGCCAGCAGTCGAAACGGACAGGGGGACTATGGCTACACCTTC
TRBV7-2	TRBJ2-7	.	.	CASSLLSGELYEQYF	TGTGCCAGCAGCTTACTTTCAGGGGAACTCTACGAGCAGTACTTC
TRBV6-6	TRBJ2-4	TRBD2	once	CASSYGSSGGGNIQYF	TGTGCCAGCAGTTACGGGAGCAGCGGGGGTGGGAACATTCAGTACTTC
TRBV15	TRBJ2-7	TRBD1	.	CATSREGTVAYEQYF	TGTGCCACCAGCAGAGAAGGGACAGTCGCCTACGAGCAGTACTTC
TRBV2	TRBJ1-5	.	.	CASSGVYSNQPQHF	TGTGCCAGCAGTGGAGTATATAGCAATCAGCCCCAGCATTTT
TRBV6-6	TRBJ1-4	TRBD1	.	CASSASGTGVGEKLFF	TGTGCCAGCAGTGCTTCCGGGACAGGGGTGGGGGAAAAACTGTTTTTT
TRBV5-1	TRBJ1-3	TRBD1	.	CASSLAPPGGGNTIYF	TGCGCCAGCAGCTTGGCCCCGCCAGGGGGTGGAAACACCATATATTTT
TRBV27	TRBJ2-1	TRBD1	.	CASSLTGRGEQFF	TGTGCCAGCAGTCTGACAGGGCGAGGTGAGCAGTTCTTC
TRBV13	TRBJ2-5	.	.	CASSLELKETQYF	TGTGCCAGCAGCTTAGAACTAAAAGAGACCCAGTACTTC
TRBV5-1	TRBJ2-2	.	.	CASSLGGGHRELFF	TGCGCCAGCAGCTTGGGGGGCGGCCACCGGGAGCTGTTTTTT
TRBV27	TRBJ1-1	.	.	CASSLSGVRGSVGNTEAFF	TGTGCCAGCAGTTTATCTGGGGTACGAGGGTCAGTGGGGAACACTGAAGCTTTCTTT
TRBV6-1	TRBJ2-1	TRBD2	.	CASSELAGGYNEQFF	TGTGCCAGCAGTGAACTAGCGGGGGGGTACAATGAGCAGTTCTTC
TRBV10-3	TRBJ2-3	TRBD1	.	CAIQGAVTDTQYF	TGTGCCATACAGGGGGCTGTCACAGATACGCAGTATTTT
TRBV27	TRBJ2-4	.	.	CASSPRGGRGNIQYF	TGTGCCAGCAGTCCTAGGGGGGGGCGCGGAAACATTCAGTACTTC
TRBV4-3	TRBJ1-2	TRBD1	.	CASSQDRGRQGAYGYTF	TGCGCCAGCAGCCAAGATAGGGGCCGACAGGGTGCCTATGGCTACACCTTC
TRBV4-2	TRBJ1-3	.	.	CASSQVGGRRSGNTIYF	TGTGCCAGCAGCCAAGTCGGGGGGCGACGCTCTGGAAACACCATATATTTT
TRBV6-6	TRBJ1-2	TRBD1	.	CASSPQGARGYTF	TGTGCCAGCAGCCCCCAGGGGGCGCGGGGCTACACCTTC